These 21 T cell receptor beta chains came from one sample sequenced in a study of PD-L1 blockade in urothelial cancer (dated 2017 in TCRdb). The time point tag for this specimen amounts to: peripheral blood 6 weeks after treatment start. Library generation was performed with the immunoSEQ multiplex PCR assay. TCRdb holds this immuneACCESS table with in-frame rearrangements only. Some clones are missing; in checked studies, unresolved V genes explain under half, and the rest has no known cause. In this sample the table shows some 50,000 clones, approximately 85% of which occur a single time. The ten biggest clones cover roughly 1.9% of the sample. The sequences come from PBMCs, collected around atezolizumab (anti-PD-L1) treatment. The receptor source for this set is a man between 50 and 59 years old with urothelial cancer.

The CDR3 loop is CASSLRTGVDSNYGYTF. In DNA form, the CDR3 reads TGTGCCAGCAGTCTAAGGACAGGGGTGGACTCTAACTATGGCTACACCTTC. The J gene is TRBJ1-2, the V gene TRBV27; 9 bases line up with TRBD1. The length of the CDR3 is 17 residues. Germline CDR1 is MNHEY and CDR2 is SMNVEV (reference sequence). With 5 bases clipped from V and 0 bases from J, the junction kept 10 bases outside the gene matches.

This chain uses TRBV5-6 with TRBJ2-1; the D gene is possibly TRBD1 (5 bases). From germline, CDR1 is SGHDT and CDR2 YYEEEE. This CDR3 has 17 amino acids. V lost 1 base to trimming and J lost 2 bases, with 16 bases between them. This CDR3 is CASSLYQGPSPYNEQFF. DNA for the CDR3: TGTGCCAGCAGCTTGTACCAGGGCCCCTCTCCCTACAATGAGCAGTTCTTC.

This chain connects TRBV6-5 to TRBJ2-3; 9 positions agree with TRBD1. The germline CDR1 and CDR2 sequences are MNHEY and SVGAGI. The junction had 12 bases not matched to a gene; V was cut back by 5 bases and J by 9 bases. The CDR3 covers 15 residues. The CDR3 region has the DNA TGTGCCAGCAGTAGGGACAGGGACTCACAGGAGACGCAGTATTTT. Amino acid sequence: CASSRDRDSQETQYF.

The chain joins TRBV5-1 to TRBJ2-7; 11 bases line up with TRBD1. The V gene's germline CDR1 is SGHRS and CDR2 YFSETQ. The CDR3 totals 15 residues. The V gene end was trimmed by 5 bases and the J gene end by 4 bases; junction bases not matched to a gene: 8. CDR3 nucleotide sequence: TGCGCCAGCAGGAGGGGAGGGGACAGGGGGTACGAGCAGTACTTC. Translated, it gives CASRRGGDRGYEQYF.

This chain connects TRBV5-1 to TRBJ1-2; D is unresolved. The CDR3 sequence is 13 residues long. Trimming shortened V by 4 bases and J by 6 bases, and 13 bases separated the two germline ends. Germline lookup yields CDR1 SGHRS and CDR2 YFSETQ. The CDR3 DNA reads as TGCGCCAGCAGCCGGGAGCGGGAAAATGGCTACACCTTC. Translated: CASSRERENGYTF.

This chain joins TRBV7-3 and TRBJ2-1; D not certain. The CDR3 runs to 13 residues. Trimming took off 10 bases at V and 5 bases at J, with 15 bases between the two ends. Germline lookup yields CDR1 SGHTA and CDR2 FQGTGA. CDR3 sequence (DNA): TGTGCCACCGCCTACCAACCCAACAATGAGCAGTTCTTC. Translation: CATAYQPNNEQFF.

This clone was observed once. The chain employs TRBV18 and TRBJ1-5, with 10 positions matching TRBD1. Germline assignment: CDR1 KGHSH and CDR2 LQKENI. CDR3 length: 16 amino acids. J gave up 10 bases and V 3 bases, and 12 bases lay outside the gene matches. The CDR3 DNA reads as TGTGCCAGCTCACCTAGAGTAGAGGGACAGGGGTACCCCCAGCATTTT. This gives the protein CASSPRVEGQGYPQHF. Combining the CDR3 with reference TRBV18 and TRBJ1-5 gives the whole variable domain NAGVMQNPRHLVRRRGQEARLRCSPMKGHSHVYWYRQLPEEGLKFMVYLQKENIIDESGMPKERFSAEFPKEGPSILRIQQVVRGDSAAYFCASSPRVEGQGYPQHFGDGTRLSIL.

The chain links TRBV4-1 to TRBJ2-1, with 9 bases that match TRBD2. Germline lookup yields CDR1 MGHRA and CDR2 YSYEKL. The CDR3 runs 15 residues. V was pared by 3 bases and J by 7 bases, with 7 bases of the junction left unmatched. DNA of the CDR3: TGCGCCAGCAGCCATTCTAGCGGGGTCGGGAATGAGCAGTTCTTC. As protein: CASSHSSGVGNEQFF.

This chain links TRBV10-1 with TRBJ2-1; D perhaps matches TRBD1 (6 bases). The CDR3 contains 13 residues. V was clipped by 2 bases and J by 8 bases, with 10 bases between them. Per germline, CDR1 WNHNN and CDR2 SYGVQD (reference sequence). The CDR3 is CASSEGGRDEQFF. DNA for the CDR3: TGCGCCAGCAGTGAGGGGGGCAGGGATGAGCAGTTCTTC.

The V call is TRBV5-1, the J call TRBJ2-1; TRBD2 agrees at 9 bases. Looked up from germline, CDR1 is SGHRS and CDR2 is YFSETQ. The CDR3 length is 14 residues. With V trimmed by 6 bases and J by 4 bases, 5 bases remained unmatched. DNA of the CDR3: TGCGCCAGCAATAGCGGGGGCCTTTACAATGAGCAGTTCTTC. Encoded protein: CASNSGGLYNEQFF. Based on the CDR3 plus reference TRBV5-1 and TRBJ2-1, the full variable domain is KAGVTQTPRYLIKTRGQQVTLSCSPISGHRSVSWYQQTPGQGLQFLFEYFSETQRNKGNFPGRFSGRQFSNSRSEMNVSTLELGDSALYLCASNSGGLYNEQFFGPGTRLTVL.

This clone has just one count. The chain has TRBV27 and TRBJ2-7; D ambiguous. Germline lookup yields CDR1 MNHEY and CDR2 SMNVEV (reference sequence). The CDR3 contains 13 residues. V was pared by 10 bases and J by 0 bases, with 13 bases between. The DNA for the CDR3 is TGTGCCACCTCTAGAACAAGCTCCTACGAGCAGTACTTC. Encoded protein: CATSRTSSYEQYF.

The chain combines TRBV7-8 with TRBJ2-3; no firm D call. The CDR3 is 14 residues long. Germline V lookup: CDR1 SGHVS, CDR2 FQNEAQ. V was pared by 3 bases and J by 2 bases, with 9 bases between. The CDR3 loop reads CASSFPGFTDTQYF. CDR3 nucleotides: TGTGCCAGCAGCTTCCCGGGTTTCACAGATACGCAGTATTTT. The complete variable domain, with remaining parts taken from reference TRBV7-8 and TRBJ2-3, reads GAGVSQSPRYKVAKRGQDVALRCDPISGHVSLFWYQQALGQGPEFLTYFQNEAQLDKSGLPSDRFFAERPEGSVSTLKIQRTQQEDSAVYLCASSFPGFTDTQYFGPGTRLTVL.

This clone was found once. This CDR3 reads CASSPLSGTSYNEQFF. The CDR3 DNA is TGTGCCAGCTCACCACTGTCGGGAACCTCCTACAATGAGCAGTTCTTC. The chain couples TRBV18 to TRBJ2-1; D might be TRBD2 (5 bases). The CDR3 covers 16 residues. The V end was cut by 1 base, the J end by 0 bases, with 10 bases between. Germline V gives CDR1 KGHSH, CDR2 LQKENI.

This clone turned up a few times. The chain is built from TRBV25-1 and TRBJ1-5; tentatively, D is TRBD1 (5 bases). The V end lost 0 bases, the J end lost 7 bases, and 10 bases lay between the germline ends. This CDR3 is built from 14 residues. Germline V gene lookup returns CDR1 MGHDK and CDR2 SYGVNS. The CDR3 coding sequence is TGTGCCAGCAGTGAATATGGGGGGAAGCAGCCCCAGCATTTT. Translating gives CASSEYGGKQPQHF.

The J gene is TRBJ1-6, the V gene TRBV30; D not resolved. CDR3 size: 12 residues. V lost 4 bases and J lost 4, with 5 bases in between. Germline CDR1 is GTSNPN and CDR2 is SVGIG (reference sequence). This CDR3 reads CAWTVYNSPLHF. The CDR3 DNA reads as TGTGCCTGGACAGTTTATAATTCACCCCTCCACTTT.

This clone was seen more than once but under ten times. The rearrangement joins TRBV5-6 to TRBJ1-5; maybe TRBD1 (5 bases). Deletions cut 2 bases from V and 7 bases from J, with 13 bases between. The length of the CDR3 is 14 residues. The V gene's germline CDR1 is SGHDT and CDR2 YYEEEE. This chain's CDR3 is CASSLRGRSQPQHF. CDR3 DNA sequence: TGTGCCAGCAGCTTAAGGGGCAGGAGCCAGCCCCAGCATTTT.

The rearrangement links TRBV9 to TRBJ1-2; 7 nucleotides match TRBD1. The ends lost 3 bases at V and 6 bases at J; junction bases unmatched: 8. Germline assignment: CDR1 SGDLS and CDR2 YYNGEE. The CDR3 has 14 residues. CDR3 nucleotides: TGTGCCAGCAGCGGCGGCCGCCAGGGGGATGGCTACACCTTC. Protein sequence: CASSGGRQGDGYTF.

V gene TRBV19 combines with J gene TRBJ2-7; 10 bases agree with TRBD2. With 5 bases clipped from V and 10 bases from J, the junction kept 17 bases outside the gene matches. The V gene's germline CDR1 is LNHDA and CDR2 SQIVND (reference sequence). This CDR3 spans 16 amino acids. The CDR3 DNA reads TGTGCCAGTAGTGGCGATAGCGGGAGGCCACCTTCTGTTCAGTACTTC. Its protein product is CASSGDSGRPPSVQYF.

This chain joins TRBV7-9 and TRBJ1-4, with D maybe TRBD1 (5 bases). This CDR3 spans 15 amino acids. Trimming left V 1 base short and J 5 bases short, with 11 bases between. The germline gives CDR1 SEHNR, CDR2 FQNEAQ (reference sequence). The CDR3 DNA is TGTGCCAGCAGCTTAGGTCCAGGGATAAATGAAAAACTGTTTTTT. Its translation is CASSLGPGINEKLFF.

V is TRBV5-5 and J is TRBJ1-2; D unclear. This CDR3 has 13 amino acids. Germline V lookup: CDR1 SGHKS, CDR2 YYEKEE (reference sequence). V was pared by 9 bases and J by 4 bases, with 16 bases between. The CDR3, as DNA: TGTGCCACCTCTGCGGAGGCACGCTATGGCTACACCTTC. It specifies CATSAEARYGYTF.

The V and J genes are TRBV30 and TRBJ1-6; D call uncertain. CDR3 size: 11 residues. V was cut by 5 bases and J by 7 bases, with 6 bases left in between. Germline values: CDR1 GTSNPN, CDR2 SVGIG (reference sequence). The CDR3 here is CAWARNSPLHF. In nucleotides, the CDR3 is TGTGCCTGGGCACGGAATTCACCCCTCCACTTT.